This TCR beta chain was retrieved from a study of T cell responses to AZD1222 COVID-19 vaccine. General study findings and limits: Spike-specific TCR depth and breadth grew after two AZD1222 doses.

TCRdb keeps only in-frame clones here, not all; method: immunoSEQ multiplex PCR. The sample yields 80,000 or so clones, roughly 82% seen once. This CDR3 has 16 residues. Between the trimmed V and J ends, which lost 1 base and 2 bases, there was a span of 12 bases. Germline CDR1 is LGHDT and CDR2 is YNNKEL (reference sequence). A word on this clone: The antigen remains unidentified.

The genes are TRBV3-1 (or the pseudogene TRBV3-2) and TRBJ1-3; D might be TRBD1 (5 bases). The sequences come from peripheral blood, collected on day 0 of AZD1222 vaccination. This clonotype was obtained from an adult in good health. The CDR3 is CASSQALGGTGNTIYF. The CDR3, as DNA: TGTGCCAGCAGCCAAGCACTGGGGGGAACTGGAAACACCATATATTTT.